Listed below are T cell receptor beta chains from one sample, sequenced in a study of T cells after yellow fever vaccination. Using its own MiXCR run on the 5' RACE reads, TCRdb lists one record per CDR3 protein. The sample holds 340,000 or so distinct CDR3 sequences, around 12% seen once. The input for sequencing was CD4+ T cells sorted from PBMCs, taken 15 days after the yellow fever booster vaccination. The receptor source for this set is a man between 18 and 29 years old who received the YFV17D yellow fever vaccine. Both conserved end residues are part of each CDR3. A D gene is named only where the DNA matches it firmly. Rows give clone size only sometimes, using once, few, many, or a class for an expanded clone.

v_call	clone_size	d_call	j_call	cdr3_aa	cdr3_nt
TRBV29-1	many	TRBD1	TRBJ2-1	CSVEGGTGRIPYNEQFF	TGCAGCGTTGAAGGAGGGACAGGGAGGATTCCCTACAATGAGCAGTTCTTC
TRBV5-1	-	-	TRBJ2-3	CASSEIGTDTQYF	TGCGCCAGCTCAGAAATTGGGACAGATACGCAGTATTTT
TRBV5-1	many	-	TRBJ2-4	CASSTHRDSKNIQYF	TGCGCCAGCAGCACACACAGGGATAGCAAAAACATTCAGTACTTC
TRBV7-6	-	-	TRBJ2-3	CASTGSADTQYF	TGTGCCAGCACCGGTAGCGCAGATACGCAGTATTTT
TRBV12-3/TRBV12-4	-	TRBD2	TRBJ2-1	CASRGGAGVYNEQFF	TGTGCCAGCAGGGGGGGAGCGGGGGTTTACAATGAGCAGTTCTTC
TRBV24-1	-	-	TRBJ2-5	CAHKPVETQYF	TGTGCCCACAAACCCGTAGAGACCCAGTACTTC
TRBV20-1	-	TRBD1	TRBJ1-5	CSAEQDRVNQPQHF	TGCAGTGCAGAACAAGACAGGGTCAATCAGCCCCAGCATTTT
TRBV7-2	few	-	TRBJ1-4	CASSGGLREKLFF	TGTGCCAGCAGCGGCGGGCTGAGAGAAAAACTGTTTTTT
TRBV27	-	-	TRBJ2-4	CASSLRPGNIQYF	TGTGCCAGCAGTTTAAGGCCAGGGAACATTCAGTACTTC
TRBV24-1	few	-	TRBJ2-3	CATSDAPLDTQYF	TGTGCCACCAGTGATGCCCCGTTGGATACGCAGTATTTT
TRBV7-9	few	-	TRBJ2-7	CASSPWGYEQYF	TGTGCCAGCAGCCCCTGGGGGTACGAGCAGTACTTC
TRBV7-9	-	-	TRBJ1-2	CASSAYSGGYTF	TGTGCCAGCAGCGCCTATTCGGGTGGCTACACCTTC
TRBV5-1	-	-	TRBJ2-5	CASSFTRVSGEETQYF	TGCGCCAGCAGCTTTACCCGAGTCTCCGGGGAGGAGACCCAGTACTTC
TRBV12-3/TRBV12-4	-	-	TRBJ2-5	CASSLGIIAETQYF	TGTGCCAGCAGTCTTGGTATCATAGCCGAGACCCAGTACTTC
TRBV29-1	few	TRBD1	TRBJ1-5	CSVESGGSGNQPQHF	TGCAGCGTTGAGTCAGGGGGAAGCGGCAATCAGCCCCAGCATTTT